This TCR beta chain was recovered during a study of T cell repertoires in cytomegalovirus infection. This clonotype was counted a few times. TCRdb processed the reads anew with MiXCR; each CDR3 protein has one entry. The sample lists 200,000 to 300,000 distinct CDR3 sequences; over 9% were seen once. Trimming removed 6 bases from V and 1 base from J, with 15 bases in between. CDR3 length: 15 amino acids. Germline V gene lookup returns CDR1 MRHNA and CDR2 SNTAGT. The sequence derives from a human donor in good health (CMV status not recorded). Some clones in this sample may be carry-over from other donors' samples. The material sequenced was PBMCs. The V gene is TRBV6-4, the J gene TRBJ2-5; a weak D match, TRBD1 (6 bases). In DNA form, the CDR3 reads TGTGCCAGCAGAATATTCCGGGACACCCAAGAGACCCAGTACTTC. Encoded protein: CASRIFRDTQETQYF.